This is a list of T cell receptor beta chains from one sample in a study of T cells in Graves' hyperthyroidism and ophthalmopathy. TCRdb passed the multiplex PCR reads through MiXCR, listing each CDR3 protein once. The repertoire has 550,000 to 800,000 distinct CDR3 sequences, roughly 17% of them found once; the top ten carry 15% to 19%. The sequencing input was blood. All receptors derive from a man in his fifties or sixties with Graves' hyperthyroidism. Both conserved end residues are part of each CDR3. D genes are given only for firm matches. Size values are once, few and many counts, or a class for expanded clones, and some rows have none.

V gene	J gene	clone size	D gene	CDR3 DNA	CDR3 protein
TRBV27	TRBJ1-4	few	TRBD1	TGTGCCAGCAGTTTATCGGCCCGGACAGGCGGTAAACTGTTTTTT	CASSLSARTGGKLFF
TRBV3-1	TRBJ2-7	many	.	TGTGCCAGCAGCCCCGTTTTTTCCGCCTACGAGCAGTACTTC	CASSPVFSAYEQYF
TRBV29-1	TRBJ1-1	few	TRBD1	TGCAGCGTTAAGACAGGGGGTACTGAAGCTTTCTTT	CSVKTGGTEAFF
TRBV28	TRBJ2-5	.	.	TGTGCCAGCAGTCCCTCTTACAGAGCCCAAGAGGCCCAGTACTTC	CASSPSYRAQEAQYF
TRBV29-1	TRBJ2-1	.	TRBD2	TGCAGCGTTGATCGGACTAGCGGGAGCTATGAGCAGTTCTTC	CSVDRTSGSYEQFF
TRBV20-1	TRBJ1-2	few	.	TGCACCCCTGGAACAGGCGGAAGCTATGGCTACACCTTC	CTPGTGGSYGYTF
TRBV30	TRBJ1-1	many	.	TGTGCCTGGAGCTCGGATGGGGCCACTGAAGCTTTCTTT	CAWSSDGATEAFF
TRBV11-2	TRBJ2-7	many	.	TGTGCCAGCAGCTTCTTAAAACCGGGACGGGTCTCCTACGAGCAGTACTTC	CASSFLKPGRVSYEQYF
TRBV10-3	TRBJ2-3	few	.	TGTGCCATCAGTGAGTCGGTCGGTGGTGGCACAGATACGCAGTATTTT	CAISESVGGGTDTQYF
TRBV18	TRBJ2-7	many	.	TGTGCCAGCTCTCCATCGGGAGCCGCCTACGAGCAGTACTTC	CASSPSGAAYEQYF
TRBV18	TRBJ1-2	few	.	TGTGCCAGCTCACCAACCCGGGGCGCCGGCTATGGCTACACCTTC	CASSPTRGAGYGYTF
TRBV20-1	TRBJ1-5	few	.	TGCAGTGCCTCAGAAGGGGCTTTGGCCCATCAGCCCCAGCATTTT	CSASEGALAHQPQHF
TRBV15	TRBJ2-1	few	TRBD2	TGTGCCACCAGCAGAGCCAGGACTAGCGGGAGAGACTACAATGAGCAGTTCTTC	CATSRARTSGRDYNEQFF
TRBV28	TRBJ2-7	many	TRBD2	TGTGCCAGCAGTTTGTTTAGCGGGAGAACATACGAGCAGTACTTC	CASSLFSGRTYEQYF
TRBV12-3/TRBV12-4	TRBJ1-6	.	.	TGTGCCAGCAGTTTAGGCCTCCAAAATTCACCCCTCCACTTT	CASSLGLQNSPLHF
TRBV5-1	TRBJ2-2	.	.	TGCGCCAGCAGTCTGAGGTGGCCCGGAACCGGGGAGCTGTTTTTT	CASSLRWPGTGELFF
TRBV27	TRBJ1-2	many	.	TGTGCCAGCAGTTACGCAGGACAGAGCTATGGCTACACCTTC	CASSYAGQSYGYTF